This TCR beta chain was captured in a study of shared clonotypes between healthy human individuals. Sequenced by immunoSEQ multiplex PCR; TCRdb stores in-frame clones only, minus some. The table has roughly 2 million clones, more than 90% seen once; the top ten hold less than 0.15%. The sample was naive CD4+ T cells sorted from blood. Subset described: CD45RA+ positively selected. The clonotype originates from a young man in good health.

The CDR3 DNA reads as TGTGCCATCAGTGAGTCGAGGCTGGGGAATGAAAAACTGTTTTTT. Residues: CAISESRLGNEKLFF. The rearrangement joins TRBV10-3 to TRBJ1-4; D not resolved. The V end was cut by 0 bases, the J end by 5 bases, with 10 bases between. The CDR3 spans 15 residues. Germline V gives CDR1 ENHRY, CDR2 SYGVKD.